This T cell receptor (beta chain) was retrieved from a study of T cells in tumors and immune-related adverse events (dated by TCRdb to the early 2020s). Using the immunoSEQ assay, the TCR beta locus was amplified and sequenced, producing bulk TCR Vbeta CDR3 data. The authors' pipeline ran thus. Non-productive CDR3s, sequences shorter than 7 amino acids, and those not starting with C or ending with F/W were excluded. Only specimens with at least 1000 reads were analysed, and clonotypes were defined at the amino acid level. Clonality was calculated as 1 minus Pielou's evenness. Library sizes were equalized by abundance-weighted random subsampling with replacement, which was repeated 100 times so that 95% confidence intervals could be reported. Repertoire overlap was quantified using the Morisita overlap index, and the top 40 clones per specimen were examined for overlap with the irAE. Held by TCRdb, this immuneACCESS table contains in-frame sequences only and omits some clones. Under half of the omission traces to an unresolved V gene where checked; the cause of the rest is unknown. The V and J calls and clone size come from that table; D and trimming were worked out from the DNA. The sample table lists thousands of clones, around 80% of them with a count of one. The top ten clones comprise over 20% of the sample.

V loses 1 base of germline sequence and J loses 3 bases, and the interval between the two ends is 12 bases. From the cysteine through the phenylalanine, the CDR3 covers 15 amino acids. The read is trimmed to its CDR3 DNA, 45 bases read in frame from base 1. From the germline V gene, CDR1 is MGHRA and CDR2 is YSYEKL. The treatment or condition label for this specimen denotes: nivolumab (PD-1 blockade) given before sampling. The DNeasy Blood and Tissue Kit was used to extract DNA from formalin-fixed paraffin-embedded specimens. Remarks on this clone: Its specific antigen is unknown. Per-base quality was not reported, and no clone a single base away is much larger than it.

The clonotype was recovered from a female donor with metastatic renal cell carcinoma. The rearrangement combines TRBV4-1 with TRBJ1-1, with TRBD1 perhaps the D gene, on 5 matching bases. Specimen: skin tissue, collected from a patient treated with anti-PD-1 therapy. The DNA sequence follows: TGCGCCAGCAGCCAAGGATGGGGGAGGGACACTGAAGCTTTCTTT. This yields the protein CASSQGWGRDTEAFF.